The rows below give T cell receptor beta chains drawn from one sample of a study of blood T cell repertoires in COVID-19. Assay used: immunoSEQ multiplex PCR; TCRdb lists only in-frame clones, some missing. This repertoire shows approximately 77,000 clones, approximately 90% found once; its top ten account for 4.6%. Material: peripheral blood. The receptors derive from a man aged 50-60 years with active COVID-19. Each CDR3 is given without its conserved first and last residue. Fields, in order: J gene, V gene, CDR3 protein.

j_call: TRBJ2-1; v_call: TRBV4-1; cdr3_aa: ASSPSTHNEQF
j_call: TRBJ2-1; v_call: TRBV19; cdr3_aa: ASSIPGTVPYNEQF
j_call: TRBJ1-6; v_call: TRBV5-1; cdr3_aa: ASSLNNRGNSPLH
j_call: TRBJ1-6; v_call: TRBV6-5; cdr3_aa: ASSRDRDVSPLH
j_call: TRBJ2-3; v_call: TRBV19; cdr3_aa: ASSPPGGYTDTQY
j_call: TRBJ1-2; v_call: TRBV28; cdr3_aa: ASSTANYGYT
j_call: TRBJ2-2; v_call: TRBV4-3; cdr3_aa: ASSQDGGVGELF
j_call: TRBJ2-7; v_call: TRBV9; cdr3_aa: ASSVGQLSYEQY
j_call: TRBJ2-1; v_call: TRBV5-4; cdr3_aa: ASSLGLSSGVSYNEQF
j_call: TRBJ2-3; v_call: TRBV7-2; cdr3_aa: ASSLGGGITNTDTQY